A selection of T cell receptor beta chains follows, all from one sample in a study of metastatic and nonmetastatic thyroid tumors. MiXCR was used by TCRdb to re-call the PCR reads. The sample lists roughly 14,000 clones; approximately 30% were seen once. Input material: tumor tissue. The receptor set was obtained from a male donor with papillary thyroid cancer or a benign thyroid nodule (not recorded which). Some clones in this sample may be carry-over from other donors' samples. CDR3s include the opening cysteine and the closing phenylalanine or tryptophan. D genes are given only for firm matches. Expanded clones are given a class, and other clones once, few, many or no size at all.

TRBJ2-1 | TRBV20-1 | . | TRBD2 | TGCAGTGCCCTGGGACTAGCGGTGGTACAGTTCTTC | CSALGLAVVQFF
TRBJ2-7 | TRBV12-3/TRBV12-4 | . | TRBD2 | TGTGCCAGCAGTTTGGAAGGACTAGACTACGAGCAGTACTTC | CASSLEGLDYEQYF
TRBJ2-5 | TRBV28 | . | TRBD2 | TGTGCCAGCAGTAAGGGTTTCGGGACTAGCGGTGGGGGGCAGTCTGGAGAGACCCAGTACTTC | CASSKGFGTSGGGQSGETQYF
TRBJ2-7 | TRBV5-6 | many | . | TGTGCCAGCAGCTTGTTCGGTCCCTACGAGCAGTACTTC | CASSLFGPYEQYF
TRBJ2-1 | TRBV7-2 | . | . | TGTGCCAGCAGCTTATTGCTAGCGATATACAATGAGCAGTTCTTC | CASSLLLAIYNEQFF
TRBJ2-7 | TRBV7-2 | large | TRBD1 | TGTGCCAGCAGCCAGACAGGGGAGTGGTACTTC | CASSQTGEWYF
TRBJ1-3 | TRBV12-3/TRBV12-4 | . | TRBD1 | TGTGCCAGCAGTTTCGGGACAGGGGGACCTGGAAACACCATATATTTT | CASSFGTGGPGNTIYF
TRBJ2-1 | TRBV6-1 | many | . | TGTGCCAGCAGTGGAATTGCGGGGAATGAGCAGTTCTTC | CASSGIAGNEQFF
TRBJ2-3 | TRBV9 | many | TRBD2 | TGTGCCAGCAGCGTAGATGGGAGCGGGAGGGACATAGATACGCAGTATTTT | CASSVDGSGRDIDTQYF
TRBJ1-1 | TRBV6-2/TRBV6-3 | . | . | TGTGCCAGCTCAAGGGGTCAGGGCAGCGTCAATTCGGTGAACACTGAAGCTTTCTTT | CASSRGQGSVNSVNTEAFF
TRBJ1-4 | TRBV12-3/TRBV12-4 | many | . | TGTGCCAGCAGTTTCATTGGTTCTGAAAAACTGTTTTTT | CASSFIGSEKLFF
TRBJ2-7 | TRBV10-3 | many | . | TGTGCCATCAGTGAAAGGGAGAGGTTC | CAISERERF
TRBJ1-5 | TRBV20-1 | . | TRBD1 | TGCAGGGCCGGGACAGGAAATCAGCCCCAGCATTTT | CRAGTGNQPQHF
TRBJ1-5 | TRBV6-1 | few | . | TGTGCCAGCAGTGATGGGAGCAATCAGCCCCAGCATTTT | CASSDGSNQPQHF
TRBJ2-5 | TRBV27 | few | TRBD2 | TGTGCCAGCAGTCTACGGCGCGGGGGAGAGACCCAGTACTTC | CASSLRRGGETQYF
TRBJ1-5 | TRBV6-1 | medium-sized | . | TGTGCCAGCGGTAAAACAGCCGTAACCCAGCCCCAGCATTTT | CASGKTAVTQPQHF
TRBJ1-2 | TRBV3-1 | . | . | TGTGCCAGCAGCCATAGGGGCAGAGCTAACTATGGCTACACCTTC | CASSHRGRANYGYTF
TRBJ2-1 | TRBV7-3 | many | . | TGTGCCAGCAGCTTAAACGGTTACAATGAGCAGTTCTTC | CASSLNGYNEQFF
TRBJ2-2 | TRBV29-1 | many | TRBD2 | TGCAGCGTTGAATTATTCAGCGGGAAATCGACCGGGGAGCTGTTTTTT | CSVELFSGKSTGELFF
TRBJ2-7 | TRBV18 | few | . | TGTGCCAGCTCACCAGGGGAGTCCTACGAGCAGTACTTC | CASSPGESYEQYF
TRBJ2-2 | TRBV3-1 | . | TRBD1 | TGTGCCAGCAGCCATTGGGACAGGGACACCGGGGAGCTGTTTTTT | CASSHWDRDTGELFF
TRBJ1-2 | TRBV5-1 | medium-sized | . | TGCGCCAGCAGCTTTACGGGACACAACTATGGCTACACCTTC | CASSFTGHNYGYTF
TRBJ2-7 | TRBV5-1 | few | . | TGCGCCAGCAGCTTGGGAAGGGCGGGTGAGCAGTACTTC | CASSLGRAGEQYF
TRBJ2-2 | TRBV9 | many | . | TGTGCCAGCAGCCCCGAGGGGGGATCCGCGAACACCGGGGAGCTGTTTTTT | CASSPEGGSANTGELFF
TRBJ2-7 | TRBV11-1 | . | . | TGTGCCAGCAGCTGGACTACCAACGAGCAGTACTTC | CASSWTTNEQYF
TRBJ2-4 | TRBV7-2 | many | . | TGTGCCAGCAGTCGCCTAGTAGCCAAAAACATTCAGTACTTC | CASSRLVAKNIQYF
TRBJ2-2 | TRBV7-9 | many | TRBD2 | TGTGCCAGCAGCTCGGGGGGCACCGGGGAGCTGTTTTTT | CASSSGGTGELFF
TRBJ2-2 | TRBV7-3 | medium-sized | TRBD2 | TGTGCCAGCAGCTTCCTAGCGGGAGGGCCGGACACCGGGGAGCTGTTTTTT | CASSFLAGGPDTGELFF
TRBJ2-3 | TRBV4-2 | medium-sized | TRBD1 | TGTGCCAGCAGCCAAGAGTCGGTGGCTCTTTCAGGGGGTACGCAGTATTTT | CASSQESVALSGGTQYF
TRBJ1-1 | TRBV30 | . | . | TGTGCCTGGACAGCAAGAATTAACACTGAAGCTTTCTTT | CAWTARINTEAFF
TRBJ1-2 | TRBV7-6 | . | . | TGTGCCAGCAGCCGGGACGGGAACTATGGCTACACCTTC | CASSRDGNYGYTF
TRBJ1-6 | TRBV6-5 | few | . | TGTGCCAGCAGTTTAACTATTACGAATTCACCCCTCCACTTT | CASSLTITNSPLHF
TRBJ1-5 | TRBV9 | . | . | TGTGCCAGCAGCTCGTGGGCGGACAGTCATCAGCCCCAGCATTTT | CASSSWADSHQPQHF
TRBJ2-6 | TRBV5-8 | once | . | TGTGCCAGCAGCTTGGGTGGAGGGGTCCTGACTTTC | CASSLGGGVLTF
TRBJ1-3 | TRBV30 | . | . | TGTGCCTGGAGTCATCCTGGAAACACCATATATTTT | CAWSHPGNTIYF
TRBJ2-1 | TRBV19 | many | TRBD2 | TGTGCCAGTGCCAAGACTAGCGAGAGCTCCTACAATGAGCAGTTCTTC | CASAKTSESSYNEQFF
TRBJ1-2 | TRBV27 | . | . | TGTGCCAGCAGGACTACCCGGGAGCCCAACTATGGCTACACCTTC | CASRTTREPNYGYTF
TRBJ2-2 | TRBV6-4 | few | TRBD2 | TGTGCCAGCAGTGTGACTAGCGGGGAAACCGGGGAGCTGTTTTTT | CASSVTSGETGELFF
TRBJ1-2 | TRBV6-1 | . | . | TGTGCCAGCAGTGAAGCCTCGGGTGGCGGTGGCTACACCTTC | CASSEASGGGGYTF
TRBJ1-5 | TRBV2 | many | . | TGTGCCAGCAGCCAACACCCGGGTAGCAATCAGCCCCAGCATTTT | CASSQHPGSNQPQHF
TRBJ1-3 | TRBV11-1 | . | TRBD1 | TGTGCCAGCAGCTTAGTCGACAGGGACTCCTACTCTGGAAACACCATATATTTT | CASSLVDRDSYSGNTIYF